This paragraph reports one TCR beta chain. The sample carries other DNA sequences with the same CDR3. Per the germline V gene, CDR1 is LNHDA and CDR2 is SQIVND (reference sequence). The ends were cut back, 1 base at V and 1 base at J, with 7 bases in the middle. This CDR3 comprises 15 residues. As handled by the study authors: Amplification of reference gene primers was used by the study to estimate nucleated cell counts. Profiled with immunoSEQ multiplex PCR; TCRdb holds only in-frame clones, not every one. From that table come the V and J calls and clone size; the DNA was used to work out D and trimming. The table lists tens of thousands of clones, roughly 76% of them singletons. These data come from a study of blood T cell repertoires in COVID-19. Study-wide context: Material from acute and convalescent COVID-19 was sourced from the United States, Italy and Spain. Nucleic acid was either cDNA or gDNA, and it came from T cells, B-cell-depleted T cells, or PBMCs.

This sequence was found in a woman between 50 and 59 years old with acute or convalescent COVID-19. Sequencing was carried out using peripheral blood. This rearrangement joins TRBV19 to TRBJ2-2, with D maybe TRBD1 (5 bases). CDR3 region: CASSIGQGNTGELFF. Written as DNA, the CDR3 is TGTGCCAGTAGTATAGGGCAGGGGAACACCGGGGAGCTGTTTTTT.